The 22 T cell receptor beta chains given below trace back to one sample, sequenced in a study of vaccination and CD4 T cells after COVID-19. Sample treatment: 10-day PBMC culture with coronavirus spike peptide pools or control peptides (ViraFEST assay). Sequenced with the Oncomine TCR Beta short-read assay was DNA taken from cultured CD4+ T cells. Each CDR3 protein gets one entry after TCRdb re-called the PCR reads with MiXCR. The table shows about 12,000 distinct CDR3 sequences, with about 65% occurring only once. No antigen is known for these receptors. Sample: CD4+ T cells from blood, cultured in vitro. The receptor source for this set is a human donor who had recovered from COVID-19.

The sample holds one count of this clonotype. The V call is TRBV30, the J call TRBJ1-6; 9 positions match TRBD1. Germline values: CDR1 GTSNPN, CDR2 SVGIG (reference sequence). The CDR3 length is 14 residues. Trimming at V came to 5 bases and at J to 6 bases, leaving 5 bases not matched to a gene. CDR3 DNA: TGTGCCTGGTCACAGGGGGCGCTTAATTCACCCCTCCACTTT. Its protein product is CAWSQGALNSPLHF. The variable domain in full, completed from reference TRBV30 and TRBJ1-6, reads SQTIHQWPATLVQPVGSPLSLECTVEGTSNPNLYWYRQAAGRGLQLLFYSVGIGQISSEVPQNLSASRPQDRQFILSSKKLLLSDSGFYLCAWSQGALNSPLHFGNGTRLTVT.

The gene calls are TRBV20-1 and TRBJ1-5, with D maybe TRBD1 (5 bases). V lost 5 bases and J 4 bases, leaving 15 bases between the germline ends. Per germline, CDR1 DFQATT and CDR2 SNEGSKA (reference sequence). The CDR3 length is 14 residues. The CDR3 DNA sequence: TGCAGTGCTCTCGTGGGCAGGGAAAATCAGCCCCAGCATTTT. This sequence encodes CSALVGRENQPQHF.

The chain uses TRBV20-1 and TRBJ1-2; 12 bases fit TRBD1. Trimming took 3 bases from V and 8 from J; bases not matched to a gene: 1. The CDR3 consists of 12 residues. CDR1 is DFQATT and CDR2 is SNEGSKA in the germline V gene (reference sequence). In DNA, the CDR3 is TGCAGTGCTAGTGGGACAGGGGGCGGCTACACCTTC. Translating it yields CSASGTGGGYTF.

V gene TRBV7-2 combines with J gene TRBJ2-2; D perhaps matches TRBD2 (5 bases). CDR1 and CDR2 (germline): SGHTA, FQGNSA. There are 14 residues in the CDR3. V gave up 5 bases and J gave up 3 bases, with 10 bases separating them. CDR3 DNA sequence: TGTGCCAGCAGCAAGGACTCCCACACCGGGGAGCTGTTTTTT. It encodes CASSKDSHTGELFF.

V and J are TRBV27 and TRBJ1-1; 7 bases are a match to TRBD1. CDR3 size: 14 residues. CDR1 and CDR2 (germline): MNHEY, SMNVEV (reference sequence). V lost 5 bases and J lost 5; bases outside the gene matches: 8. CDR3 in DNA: TGTGCCAGCAGTCATTCTAGGGGGCGGACTGAAGCTTTCTTT. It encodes CASSHSRGRTEAFF.

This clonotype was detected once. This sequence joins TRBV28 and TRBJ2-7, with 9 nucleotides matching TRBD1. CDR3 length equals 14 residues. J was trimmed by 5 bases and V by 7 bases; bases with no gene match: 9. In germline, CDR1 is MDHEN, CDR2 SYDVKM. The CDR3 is CASNTRTGVNEQYF. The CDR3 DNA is TGTGCCAGCAATACCAGGACAGGGGTCAACGAGCAGTACTTC. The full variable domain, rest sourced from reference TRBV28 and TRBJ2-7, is DVKVTQSSRYLVKRTGEKVFLECVQDMDHENMFWYRQDPGLGLRLIYFSYDVKMKEKGDIPEGYSVSREKKERFSLILESASTNQTSMYLCASNTRTGVNEQYFGPGTRLTVT.

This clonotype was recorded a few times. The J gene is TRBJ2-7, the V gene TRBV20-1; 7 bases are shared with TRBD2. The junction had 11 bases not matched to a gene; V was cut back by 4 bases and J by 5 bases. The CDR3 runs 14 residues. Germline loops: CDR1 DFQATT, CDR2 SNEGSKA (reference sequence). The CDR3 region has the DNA TGCAGTGCTAAAGGGTCGGGACGGGGGGACGAGCAGTACTTC. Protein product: CSAKGSGRGDEQYF.

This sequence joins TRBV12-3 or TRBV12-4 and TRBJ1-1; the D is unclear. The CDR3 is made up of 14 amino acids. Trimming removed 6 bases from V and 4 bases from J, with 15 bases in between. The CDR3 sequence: CASSFSGSGTEAFF. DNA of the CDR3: TGTGCCAGCAGCTTCTCGGGCTCCGGCACTGAAGCTTTCTTT.

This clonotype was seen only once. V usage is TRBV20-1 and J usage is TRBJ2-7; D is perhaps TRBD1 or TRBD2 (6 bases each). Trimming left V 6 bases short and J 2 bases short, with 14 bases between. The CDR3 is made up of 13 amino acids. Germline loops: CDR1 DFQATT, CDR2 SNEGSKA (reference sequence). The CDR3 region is CSARGDGTYEQYF. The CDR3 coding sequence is TGCAGTGCGAGGGGGGACGGCACCTACGAGCAGTACTTC.

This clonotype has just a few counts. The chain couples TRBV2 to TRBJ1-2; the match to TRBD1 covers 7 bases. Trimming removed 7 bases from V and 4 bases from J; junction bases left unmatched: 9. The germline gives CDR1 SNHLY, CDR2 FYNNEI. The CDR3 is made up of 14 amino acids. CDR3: CASTLTGPSYGYTF. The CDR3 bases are TGTGCCAGCACCCTGACAGGGCCTTCCTATGGCTACACCTTC.

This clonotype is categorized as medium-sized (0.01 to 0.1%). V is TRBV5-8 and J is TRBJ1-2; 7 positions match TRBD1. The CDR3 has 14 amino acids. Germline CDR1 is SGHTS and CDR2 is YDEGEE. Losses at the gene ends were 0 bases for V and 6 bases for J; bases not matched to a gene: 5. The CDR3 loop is CASSLVSRGHGYTF. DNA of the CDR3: TGTGCCAGCAGCTTGGTTTCAAGGGGGCATGGCTACACCTTC.

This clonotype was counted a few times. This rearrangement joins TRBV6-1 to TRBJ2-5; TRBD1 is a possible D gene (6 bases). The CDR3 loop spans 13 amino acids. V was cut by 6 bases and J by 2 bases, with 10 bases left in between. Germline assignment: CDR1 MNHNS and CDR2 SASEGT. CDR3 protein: CASSRDIQETQYF. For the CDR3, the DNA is TGTGCCAGCAGCCGGGACATTCAAGAGACCCAGTACTTC.

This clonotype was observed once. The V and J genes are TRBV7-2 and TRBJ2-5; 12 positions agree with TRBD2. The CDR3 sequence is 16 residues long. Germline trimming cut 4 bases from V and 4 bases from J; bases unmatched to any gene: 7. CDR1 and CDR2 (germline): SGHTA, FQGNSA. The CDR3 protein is CASSYPSGGAGETQYF. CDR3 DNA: TGTGCCAGCAGCTACCCTAGCGGGGGGGCCGGAGAGACCCAGTACTTC.

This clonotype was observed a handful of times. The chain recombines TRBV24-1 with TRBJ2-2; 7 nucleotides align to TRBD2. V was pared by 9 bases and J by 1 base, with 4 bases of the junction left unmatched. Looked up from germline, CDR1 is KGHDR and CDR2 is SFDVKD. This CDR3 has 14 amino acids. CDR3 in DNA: TGTGCCACCCGTAGCGGGCGGAACACCGGGGAGCTGTTTTTT. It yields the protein CATRSGRNTGELFF.

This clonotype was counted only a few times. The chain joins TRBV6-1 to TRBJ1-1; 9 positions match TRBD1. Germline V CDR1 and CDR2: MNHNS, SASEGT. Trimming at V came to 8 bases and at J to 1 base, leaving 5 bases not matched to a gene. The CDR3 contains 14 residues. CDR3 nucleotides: TGTGCCAGCCCCCGGACAGGGGCGAACACTGAAGCTTTCTTT. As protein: CASPRTGANTEAFF.

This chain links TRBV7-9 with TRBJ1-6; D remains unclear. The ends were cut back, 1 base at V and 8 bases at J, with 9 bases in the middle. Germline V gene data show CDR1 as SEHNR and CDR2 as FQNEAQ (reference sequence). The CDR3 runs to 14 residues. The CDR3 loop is CASSLGGWDSPLHF. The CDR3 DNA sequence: TGTGCCAGCAGCTTAGGAGGATGGGATTCACCCCTCCACTTT.

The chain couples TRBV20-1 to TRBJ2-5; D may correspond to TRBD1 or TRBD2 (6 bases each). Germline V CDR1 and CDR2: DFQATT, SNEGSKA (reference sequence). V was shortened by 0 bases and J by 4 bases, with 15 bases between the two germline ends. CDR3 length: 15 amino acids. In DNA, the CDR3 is TGCAGTGCTAGAGATCCCCGGGGGCCAGGAGAGACCCAGTACTTC. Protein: CSARDPRGPGETQYF.

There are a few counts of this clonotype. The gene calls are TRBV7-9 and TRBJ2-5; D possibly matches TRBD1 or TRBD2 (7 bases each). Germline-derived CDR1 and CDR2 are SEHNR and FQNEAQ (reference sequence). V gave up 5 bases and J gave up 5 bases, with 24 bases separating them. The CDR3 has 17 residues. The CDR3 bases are TGTGCCAGCAGCCCATCAGGGGGGAGGGCTATAGGCGAGACCCAGTACTTC. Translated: CASSPSGGRAIGETQYF.

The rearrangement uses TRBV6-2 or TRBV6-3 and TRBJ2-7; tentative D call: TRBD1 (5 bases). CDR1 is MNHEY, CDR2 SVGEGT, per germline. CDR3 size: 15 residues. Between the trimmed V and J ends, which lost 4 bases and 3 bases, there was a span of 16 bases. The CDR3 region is CASSSAGRSGYEQYF. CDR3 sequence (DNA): TGTGCCAGCAGTTCCGCAGGGCGATCTGGCTACGAGCAGTACTTC.

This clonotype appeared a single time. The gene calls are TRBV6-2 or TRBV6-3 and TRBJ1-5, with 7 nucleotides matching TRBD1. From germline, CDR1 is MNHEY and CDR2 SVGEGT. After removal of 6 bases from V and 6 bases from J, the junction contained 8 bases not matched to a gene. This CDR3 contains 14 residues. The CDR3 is CASRQGFEGQPQHF. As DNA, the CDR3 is TGTGCCAGCAGACAGGGGTTCGAGGGTCAGCCCCAGCATTTT.

CDR3 amino acids: CASSYGRDVSEAFF. The CDR3 region has the DNA TGTGCCAGCAGCTACGGACGAGATGTCTCTGAAGCTTTCTTT. The chain recombines TRBV11-3 with TRBJ1-1; no firm D call. Per the germline V gene, CDR1 is SGHNT and CDR2 is YENEEA. This CDR3 is 14 amino acids long. The ends were cut back, 4 bases at V and 6 bases at J, with 15 bases in the middle.

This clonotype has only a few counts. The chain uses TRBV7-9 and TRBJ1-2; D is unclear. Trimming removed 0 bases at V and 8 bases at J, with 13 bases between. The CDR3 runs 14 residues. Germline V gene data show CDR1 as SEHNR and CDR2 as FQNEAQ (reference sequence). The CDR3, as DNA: TGTGCCAGCAGCTTAGCGCAGGCGGCGGGAGGCTACACCTTC. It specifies CASSLAQAAGGYTF. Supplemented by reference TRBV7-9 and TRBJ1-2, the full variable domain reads DTGVSQNPRHKITKRGQNVTFRCDPISEHNRLYWYRQTLGQGPEFLTYFQNEAQLEKSRLLSDRFSAERPKGSFSTLEIQRTEQGDSAMYLCASSLAQAAGGYTFGSGTRLTVV.